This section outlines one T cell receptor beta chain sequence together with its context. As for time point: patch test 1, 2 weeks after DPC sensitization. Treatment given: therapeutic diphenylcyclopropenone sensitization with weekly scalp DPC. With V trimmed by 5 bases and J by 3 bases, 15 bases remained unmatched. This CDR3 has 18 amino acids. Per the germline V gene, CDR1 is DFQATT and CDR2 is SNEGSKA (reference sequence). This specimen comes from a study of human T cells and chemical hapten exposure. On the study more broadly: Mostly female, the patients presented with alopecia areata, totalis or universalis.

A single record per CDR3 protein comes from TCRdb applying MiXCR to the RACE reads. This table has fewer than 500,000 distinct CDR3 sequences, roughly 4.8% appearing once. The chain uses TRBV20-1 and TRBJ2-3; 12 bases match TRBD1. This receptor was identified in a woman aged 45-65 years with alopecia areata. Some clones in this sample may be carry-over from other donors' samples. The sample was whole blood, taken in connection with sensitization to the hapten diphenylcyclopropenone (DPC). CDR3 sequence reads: CSARPGHGTGGSTDTQYF. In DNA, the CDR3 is TGCAGTGCTCGACCAGGGCACGGGACAGGGGGCTCTACAGATACGCAGTATTTT.